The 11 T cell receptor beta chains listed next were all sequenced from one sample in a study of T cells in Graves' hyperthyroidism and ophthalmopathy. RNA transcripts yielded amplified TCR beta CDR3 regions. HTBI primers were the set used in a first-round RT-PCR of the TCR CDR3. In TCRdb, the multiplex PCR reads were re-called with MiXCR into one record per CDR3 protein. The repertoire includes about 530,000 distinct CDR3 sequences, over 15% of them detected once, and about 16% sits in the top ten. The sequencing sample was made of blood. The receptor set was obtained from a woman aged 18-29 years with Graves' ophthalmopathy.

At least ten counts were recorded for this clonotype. CDR3 residues: CASSLRNYPGGDQETQYF. CDR3 nucleotide sequence: TGTGCCAGCAGCTTAAGGAACTATCCCGGGGGGGACCAAGAGACCCAGTACTTC. The genes are TRBV13 and TRBJ2-5, with 8 bases identical to TRBD2. CDR3 length: 18 residues. V lost 2 bases to trimming and J lost 0 bases; unmatched junction nucleotides: 11. In germline, CDR1 is PRHDT, CDR2 FYEKMQ (reference sequence).

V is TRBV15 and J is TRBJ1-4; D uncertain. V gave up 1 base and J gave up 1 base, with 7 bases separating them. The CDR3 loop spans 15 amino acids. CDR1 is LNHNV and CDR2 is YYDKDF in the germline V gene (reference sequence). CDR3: CATSRVRGTNEKLFF. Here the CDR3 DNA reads TGTGCCACCAGCAGAGTCCGGGGAACTAATGAAAAACTGTTTTTT.

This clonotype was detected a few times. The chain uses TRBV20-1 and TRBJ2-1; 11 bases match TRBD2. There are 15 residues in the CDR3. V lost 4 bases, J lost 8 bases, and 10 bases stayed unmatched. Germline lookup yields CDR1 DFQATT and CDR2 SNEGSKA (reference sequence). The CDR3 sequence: CSANSGGALLDEQFF. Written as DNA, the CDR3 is TGCAGTGCTAATAGCGGGGGGGCACTATTGGATGAGCAGTTCTTC.

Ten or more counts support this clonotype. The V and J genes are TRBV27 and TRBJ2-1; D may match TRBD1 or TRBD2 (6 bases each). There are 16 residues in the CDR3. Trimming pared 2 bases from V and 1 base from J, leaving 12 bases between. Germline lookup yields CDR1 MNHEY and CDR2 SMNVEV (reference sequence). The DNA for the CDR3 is TGTGCCAGCAGTTTAGTCGGGGGCGAGTCCTACAATGAGCAGTTCTTC. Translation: CASSLVGGESYNEQFF.

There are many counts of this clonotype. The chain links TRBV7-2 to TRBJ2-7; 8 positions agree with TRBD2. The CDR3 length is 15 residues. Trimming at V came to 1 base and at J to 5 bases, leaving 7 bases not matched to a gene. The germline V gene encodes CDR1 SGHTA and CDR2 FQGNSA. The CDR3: CASSLVGTRGDEQYF. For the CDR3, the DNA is TGTGCCAGCAGCTTAGTTGGGACTAGAGGGGACGAGCAGTACTTC. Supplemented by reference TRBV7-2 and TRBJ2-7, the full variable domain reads GAGVSQSPSNKVTEKGKDVELRCDPISGHTALYWYRQSLGQGLEFLIYFQGNSAPDKSGLPSDRFSAERTGGSVSTLTIQRTQQEDSAVYLCASSLVGTRGDEQYFGPGTRLTVT.

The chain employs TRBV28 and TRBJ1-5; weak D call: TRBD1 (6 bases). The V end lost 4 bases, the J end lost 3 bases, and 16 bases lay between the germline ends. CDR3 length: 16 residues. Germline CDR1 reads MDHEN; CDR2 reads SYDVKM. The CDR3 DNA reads TGTGCCAGCAGTTCTAACCTGGGACATGTCAATCAGCCCCAGCATTTT. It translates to CASSSNLGHVNQPQHF.

CDR3 bases: TGCAGTGCTAGCCCCAGGGATTCACAGCCCCAGCATTTT. Translated: CSASPRDSQPQHF. The chain couples TRBV20-1 to TRBJ1-5; TRBD1 is a possible D gene (5 bases). V was pared by 3 bases and J by 7 bases, with 13 bases between. CDR3 length: 13 amino acids. Germline CDR1 is DFQATT and CDR2 is SNEGSKA (reference sequence).

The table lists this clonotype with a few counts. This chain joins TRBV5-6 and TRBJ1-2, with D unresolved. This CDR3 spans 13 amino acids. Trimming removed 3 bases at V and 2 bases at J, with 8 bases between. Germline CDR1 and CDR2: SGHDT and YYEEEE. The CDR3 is CASSSPGNYGYTF. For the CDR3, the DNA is TGTGCCAGCAGCTCGCCGGGGAACTATGGCTACACCTTC. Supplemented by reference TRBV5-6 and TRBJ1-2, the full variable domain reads DAGVTQSPTHLIKTRGQQVTLRCSPKSGHDTVSWYQQALGQGPQFIFQYYEEEERQRGNFPDRFSGHQFPNYSSELNVNALLLGDSALYLCASSSPGNYGYTFGSGTRLTVV.

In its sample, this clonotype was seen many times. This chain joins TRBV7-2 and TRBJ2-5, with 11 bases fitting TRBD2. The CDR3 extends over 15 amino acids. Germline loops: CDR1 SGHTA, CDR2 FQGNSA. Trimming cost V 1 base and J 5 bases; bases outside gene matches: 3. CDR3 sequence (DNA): TGTGCCAGCAGCTTAGTTAGCGGGAGGGGCGAGACCCAGTACTTC. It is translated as CASSLVSGRGETQYF. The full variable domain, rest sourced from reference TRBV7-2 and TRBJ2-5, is GAGVSQSPSNKVTEKGKDVELRCDPISGHTALYWYRQSLGQGLEFLIYFQGNSAPDKSGLPSDRFSAERTGGSVSTLTIQRTQQEDSAVYLCASSLVSGRGETQYFGPGTRLLVL.

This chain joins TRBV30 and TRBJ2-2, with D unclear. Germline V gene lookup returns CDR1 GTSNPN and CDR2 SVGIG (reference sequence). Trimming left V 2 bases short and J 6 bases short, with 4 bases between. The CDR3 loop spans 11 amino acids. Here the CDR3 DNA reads TGTGCCTGGAGTCCGGCCGGGGAGCTGTTTTTT. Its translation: CAWSPAGELFF.

CDR3 in amino acids: CASSIMTGGTQPQHF. DNA for the CDR3: TGTGCCAGTAGTATTATGACAGGGGGTACTCAGCCCCAGCATTTT. The chain uses TRBV19 and TRBJ1-5; 9 bases align to TRBD1. Germline V lookup: CDR1 LNHDA, CDR2 SQIVND (reference sequence). The CDR3 extends over 15 amino acids. V lost 3 bases to trimming and J lost 6 bases; unmatched junction nucleotides: 6.